The next 8 T cell receptor beta chains were all read from a single sample in a study of T cells in Graves' hyperthyroidism and ophthalmopathy. Using RNA transcripts as the source, TCR beta CDR3 regions were amplified. The primer set for the first-round RT-PCR of the TCR CDR3 was HTBI. TCRdb passed the multiplex PCR reads through MiXCR, listing each CDR3 protein once. The sample has about 360,000 distinct CDR3 sequences, 15% to 18% seen once; the top ten hold about a quarter. Sample: blood. The receptor source for this set is a young woman with Graves' hyperthyroidism that later progressed to Graves' ophthalmopathy.

The table lists this clonotype with many counts. The genes are TRBV28 and TRBJ2-7; D remains ambiguous. Germline V gives CDR1 MDHEN, CDR2 SYDVKM. This CDR3 is 14 amino acids long. V lost 8 bases and J lost 1, with 15 bases in between. CDR3 nucleotide sequence: TGTGCCAGCTGGGGTCCGGAAAGTTCCTACGAGCAGTACTTC. It codes for CASWGPESSYEQYF.

This sequence joins TRBV7-9 and TRBJ2-2; TRBD1 matches 8 bases. The CDR3 consists of 16 residues. Germline lookup yields CDR1 SEHNR and CDR2 FQNEAQ (reference sequence). The V and J ends lost 5 bases and 6 bases, in that order; junction bases with no gene match: 11. The CDR3 reads CASSPYGTGRAGELFF. As DNA, the CDR3 is TGTGCCAGCAGCCCATATGGGACAGGAAGGGCCGGGGAGCTGTTTTTT.

V is TRBV5-1 and J is TRBJ2-7; D unclear. The CDR3 runs 14 residues. V was clipped by 0 bases and J by 4 bases, with 11 bases between them. Germline V gene data show CDR1 as SGHRS and CDR2 as YFSETQ. CDR3 bases: TGCGCCAGCAGCTTGGATCAGAGCCTATACGAGCAGTACTTC. Translated: CASSLDQSLYEQYF.

Concerning this clonotype itself: A much larger clone is a single base away; this may be a read error. The J gene is TRBJ1-2, the V gene TRBV5-1; no definite D call. The V gene's germline CDR1 is SGHRS and CDR2 YFSETQ. The CDR3 consists of 15 residues. The CDR3 DNA follows: TGCGCCAGCAGCTTGGAGTGGCGGGGTGGCTATGGCTGCACCTTC. The encoded protein is CASSLEWRGGYGCTF.

This clonotype was found a few times. The CDR3 spells CASGPGQGYYEQYF. The CDR3, as DNA: TGCGCCAGCGGACCGGGACAGGGATATTACGAGCAGTACTTC. The chain couples TRBV5-1 to TRBJ2-7; 9 bases match TRBD1. V shed 7 bases and J 4 bases; nucleotides not matched to a gene: 9. The germline V gene encodes CDR1 SGHRS and CDR2 YFSETQ. The CDR3 runs to 14 residues.

The chain couples TRBV6-1 to TRBJ1-6, with TRBD1 matching over 8 bases. J lost 11 bases, V lost 6 bases, and 15 bases had no gene match. This CDR3 is 16 amino acids long. Looked up from germline, CDR1 is MNHNS and CDR2 is SASEGT. CDR3 amino acids: CASSPRRTGQRPPLHF. CDR3 nucleotide sequence: TGTGCCAGCAGCCCCCGGAGGACAGGGCAAAGGCCACCCCTCCACTTT.

This clonotype was picked up many times. The chain has TRBV5-1 and TRBJ1-1; 11 nucleotides agree with TRBD1. The J segment lost 7 bases and the V segment lost 5 bases, leaving 10 bases of the junction unmatched. Germline assignment: CDR1 SGHRS and CDR2 YFSETQ. CDR3 size: 15 residues. CDR3 DNA: TGCGCCAGCAGAGCTCCCGGGACAGGGGGTAATGAAGCTTTCTTT. The encoded protein is CASRAPGTGGNEAFF.

This clonotype was seen repeatedly, ten times or more. J is TRBJ2-1 and V is TRBV12-3 or TRBV12-4; maybe TRBD2 (5 bases). The CDR3 length is 14 residues. V was shortened by 5 bases and J by 6 bases, with 14 bases between the two germline ends. The CDR3, as DNA: TGTGCCAGCAGTCCGATAACGGCGGGCAATGAGCAGTTCTTC. Its protein is CASSPITAGNEQFF.